The present T cell receptor (beta chain) was sequenced within a study of regulatory T cells in long-lasting Graves disease. The time point denotes: newly diagnosed GD, antithyroid drugs for less than 3 months. The TCR library was made from RNA that had been extracted from PBMCs in TRIzol. This clonotype was counted at least ten times. iRepertoire HTBI primers and Arm-PCR of CDR3 regions built TCR beta libraries. TCRdb used MiXCR to reprocess the multiplex PCR reads, holding one entry per CDR3 protein. This sample has about 460,000 distinct CDR3 sequences, with approximately 14% found just once. Germline lookup yields CDR1 SGHRS and CDR2 YFSETQ. Trimming cost V 7 bases and J 4 bases, with 21 bases left between them. The CDR3 sequence is 15 residues long. These sequences were also reported in another study, on T cells in Graves' hyperthyroidism and ophthalmopathy.

This rearrangement joins TRBV5-1 to TRBJ2-7; tentative D call: TRBD1 (6 bases). The source is a woman aged 45-59 years with Graves disease. This material consisted of peripheral blood mononuclear cells (PBMCs), taken at new diagnosis, from a patient treated with antithyroid drugs. The CDR3 sequence is CASALSTGQRYEQYF. The CDR3 DNA reads TGCGCCAGCGCCCTCTCGACAGGTCAACGGTACGAGCAGTACTTC.